The present entry profiles one T cell receptor (beta chain) with its context. The data are from a study of blood T cell repertoires in COVID-19. Study context: From T cells, B-cell-depleted T cells, or PBMCs came the material, which was cDNA or gDNA.

Authors' analysis steps: Scientists estimated how many nucleated cells there were by amplifying reference gene primers. Sequencing was performed with immunoSEQ multiplex PCR; in TCRdb, only in-frame clones are kept and a portion is missing. Clonal size and the V and J genes are those of that table, whereas D and trimming came from the DNA. The sample has 14,000 or so clones; 80% to 90% are singletons. V was shortened by 5 bases and J by 4 bases, with 9 bases between the two germline ends. Germline V gives CDR1 LNHDA, CDR2 SQIVND (reference sequence). This CDR3 contains 13 residues. Material for sequencing was peripheral blood. The chain employs TRBV19 and TRBJ1-5; D gene ambiguous. The clonotype comes from a man in his fifties or sixties with active COVID-19. CDR3 protein: CASSVQSNQPQHF. The CDR3 DNA is TGTGCCAGTAGTGTTCAGTCGAATCAGCCCCAGCATTTT.